Listed here are 29 T cell receptor beta chains from one sample, sequenced in a study of CD8 T cells in ankylosing spondylitis. MiXCR, run by TCRdb on the 5' RACE reads, gives a single entry per CDR3 protein. The table lists roughly 130,000 distinct CDR3 sequences, around 7% of them singletons. Sample: blood, either unsorted or a sorted T cell fraction (not recorded which). The receptors originated from a male donor with ankylosing spondylitis or in good health (not recorded which).

The table lists this clonotype with many counts. The chain couples TRBV6-2 or TRBV6-3 to TRBJ2-3; D may be TRBD2 (6 bases). V lost 10 bases and J 0 bases, leaving 20 bases between the germline ends. The CDR3 has 16 amino acids. In germline, CDR1 is MNHEY, CDR2 SVGEGT. This CDR3 is CAIHSKTGSSTDTQYF. For the CDR3, the DNA is TGTGCCATCCACTCAAAGACCGGGAGTAGCACAGATACGCAGTATTTT.

This clonotype appeared many times. The J gene is TRBJ2-2, the V gene TRBV5-1, with D tentatively TRBD1 (5 bases). CDR1 is SGHRS and CDR2 is YFSETQ in the germline V gene. CDR3 length: 16 amino acids. The ends were cut back, 0 bases at V and 1 base at J, with 10 bases in the middle. CDR3 loop: CASSLGGRRNTGELFF. The CDR3 nucleotides read TGCGCCAGCAGCTTGGGGGGCAGGAGGAACACCGGGGAGCTGTTTTTT.

Many counts were recorded for this clonotype. This chain uses TRBV10-3 with TRBJ2-2; TRBD1 agrees at 7 bases. V shed 5 bases and J 5 bases; nucleotides not matched to a gene: 5. There are 14 residues in the CDR3. Germline V gene data show CDR1 as ENHRY and CDR2 as SYGVKD. The CDR3 DNA reads as TGTGCCATCAGTCGGGGACAGCTAACCGGGGAGCTGTTTTTT. It specifies CAISRGQLTGELFF.

This clonotype was seen ten or more times. The chain carries TRBV12-3 or TRBV12-4 and TRBJ2-1; maybe TRBD2 (7 bases). The CDR3 has 13 amino acids. V lost 6 bases, J lost 10 bases, and 16 bases lay in between. CDR3 nucleotides: TGTGCCAGCAGCACAGAGAGGGGGGGGGAGCAGTTCTTC. Its protein product is CASSTERGGEQFF.

Many counts were recorded for this clonotype. The V call is TRBV7-9, the J call TRBJ2-7; D is possibly TRBD1 (6 bases). Between the trimmed V and J ends, which lost 5 bases and 2 bases, there was a span of 16 bases. The germline V gene encodes CDR1 SEHNR and CDR2 FQNEAQ (reference sequence). The CDR3 has 15 amino acids. The CDR3 DNA reads as TGTGCCAGCAGCCAAAGTACAGGGAAACCCTACGAGCAGTACTTC. Protein: CASSQSTGKPYEQYF.

This clonotype has at least ten counts. The chain carries TRBV28 and TRBJ2-1, with unresolved D. The CDR3 has 14 amino acids. Per the germline V gene, CDR1 is MDHEN and CDR2 is SYDVKM. The V end lost 10 bases, the J end lost 4 bases, and 17 bases lay between the germline ends. In DNA form, the CDR3 reads TGTGCCACCCGATCCCCCGACTCGTACAATGAGCAGTTCTTC. Translated: CATRSPDSYNEQFF.

This clonotype was picked up many times. J is TRBJ1-1 and V is TRBV5-6; 10 bases align to TRBD1. The CDR3 has 15 amino acids. Germline V gene data show CDR1 as SGHDT and CDR2 as YYEEEE. V gave up 4 bases and J gave up 4 bases; unmatched junction bases: 7. The DNA of the CDR3 is TGTGCCAGCAGCGGGACAGGGGAGTGGGGCACTGAAGCTTTCTTT. Its translation is CASSGTGEWGTEAFF. Using reference TRBV5-6 and TRBJ1-1 for the parts outside the CDR3, the full variable domain is DAGVTQSPTHLIKTRGQQVTLRCSPKSGHDTVSWYQQALGQGPQFIFQYYEEEERQRGNFPDRFSGHQFPNYSSELNVNALLLGDSALYLCASSGTGEWGTEAFFGQGTRLTVV.

This clonotype was observed many times. In DNA, the CDR3 is TGTGCCAGCAGTGGACAGGGCGGCGAGCAGTACTTC. The encoded protein is CASSGQGGEQYF. This chain joins TRBV25-1 and TRBJ2-7; 7 bases align to TRBD1. The germline V gene has CDR1 MGHDK and CDR2 SYGVNS. The CDR3 loop spans 12 amino acids. J gave up 6 bases and V 4 bases, and 3 bases lay outside the gene matches.

This clonotype was counted many times. The rearrangement joins TRBV24-1 to TRBJ2-1; D gene unclear. Per the germline V gene, CDR1 is KGHDR and CDR2 is SFDVKD. The CDR3 spans 13 residues. V dropped 7 bases and J dropped 7 bases, with 13 bases sitting between them. The CDR3 DNA reads as TGTGCCACCAGCACCTTGATGGGGAATGAGCAGTTCTTC. Amino acid sequence: CATSTLMGNEQFF.

This clonotype was seen many times. The chain carries TRBV5-1 and TRBJ2-6; D might be TRBD1 (6 bases). V was shortened by 7 bases and J by 4 bases, with 15 bases between the two germline ends. Germline lookup yields CDR1 SGHRS and CDR2 YFSETQ. The CDR3 loop spans 15 amino acids. The CDR3 DNA reads as TGCGCCAGCCACAGGGTTGGAATCGGGGCCAACGTCCTGACTTTC. As protein: CASHRVGIGANVLTF.

J is TRBJ1-4 and V is TRBV20-1; a possible D gene is TRBD1 (5 bases). Trimming took 0 bases from V and 6 from J, leaving 14 bases between them. CDR3 length equals 15 residues. Germline V gene lookup returns CDR1 DFQATT and CDR2 SNEGSKA (reference sequence). In DNA, the CDR3 is TGCAGTGCTAGAGATCCGAAGGGAGGGGATGAAAAACTGTTTTTT. Amino acids: CSARDPKGGDEKLFF.

The table lists this clonotype with many counts. The V call is TRBV5-1, the J call TRBJ2-1, with D possibly being TRBD2 (5 bases). The CDR3 totals 13 residues. V was shortened by 2 bases and J by 15 bases, with 18 bases between the two germline ends. Germline CDR1 is SGHRS and CDR2 is YFSETQ. In DNA form, the CDR3 reads TGCGCCAGCAGCTTCGACTACGGGCGGAATCTGTTCTTC. Encoded protein: CASSFDYGRNLFF.

This clonotype was seen at least ten times. The chain recombines TRBV11-2 with TRBJ2-5, with D uncertain. This CDR3 is built from 15 residues. Germline V CDR1 and CDR2: SGHAT, FQNNGV. Trimming stripped 1 base from V and 5 bases from J, with 14 bases between. The CDR3 region has the DNA TGTGCCAGCAGCTTAGGAGAGTTAGCCAGGGAGACCCAGTACTTC. The encoded protein is CASSLGELARETQYF.

This clonotype was picked up many times. The rearrangement uses TRBV20-1 and TRBJ2-5; tentative D call: TRBD2 (6 bases). The V gene lost 1 base and the J gene lost 5 bases, with 11 bases spanning the gap. The CDR3 has 13 amino acids. The V gene's germline CDR1 is DFQATT and CDR2 SNEGSKA (reference sequence). The CDR3 here is CSARVPGEETQYF. CDR3 DNA: TGCAGTGCTAGAGTTCCGGGAGAGGAGACCCAGTACTTC.

This clonotype has at least ten counts. The chain carries TRBV7-3 and TRBJ2-2; D not resolved. V dropped 1 base and J dropped 5 bases, with 11 bases sitting between them. This CDR3 is built from 15 residues. The germline V gene encodes CDR1 SGHTA and CDR2 FQGTGA. This CDR3 reads CASSLNFGATGELFF. In DNA, the CDR3 is TGTGCCAGCAGCTTAAACTTCGGAGCGACCGGGGAGCTGTTTTTT.

This clonotype came up many times. This sequence joins TRBV5-5 and TRBJ1-2; 8 bases line up with TRBD1. With V trimmed by 4 bases and J by 7 bases, 9 bases remained unmatched. Germline values: CDR1 SGHKS, CDR2 YYEKEE (reference sequence). The CDR3 sequence is 14 residues long. The CDR3: CASSPTGTGGGYTF. In nucleotides, the CDR3 is TGTGCCAGCAGCCCGACCGGGACAGGCGGTGGCTACACCTTC.

The chain carries TRBV29-1 and TRBJ2-2; 12 nucleotides match TRBD2. Per the germline V gene, CDR1 is SQVTM and CDR2 is ANQGSEA. With V trimmed by 6 bases and J by 0 bases, 5 bases remained unmatched. The CDR3 contains 16 residues. Here the CDR3 DNA reads TGCAGCGTCAGGACTAGCGGGACCGCGAACACCGGGGAGCTGTTTTTT. Amino acids: CSVRTSGTANTGELFF.

This clonotype was found a few times. The chain joins TRBV4-2 to TRBJ2-7, with 14 bases fitting TRBD2. Germline-derived CDR1 and CDR2 are LGHNA and YNFKEQ. The CDR3 totals 16 residues. The trim removed 0 bases at V and 2 bases at J, leaving 0 bases unmatched. The DNA for the CDR3 is TGTGCCAGCAGCCAAGAGACTAGCGGGAGGGCCTACGAGCAGTACTTC. Its translation is CASSQETSGRAYEQYF.

This clonotype was counted ten times or more. The rearrangement links TRBV21-1 to TRBJ2-5; TRBD1 is taken as the D call from the table, unchecked against the DNA. TRBV21-1 is a known pseudogene. The CDR3 consists of 15 residues. This chain's CDR3 is CASSKYAGVKETQYF. The CDR3, as DNA: TGTGCCAGCAGCAAATATGCGGGGGTAAAAGAGACCCAGTACTTC.

This clonotype was seen ten or more times. The chain uses TRBV12-3 or TRBV12-4 and TRBJ2-1; perhaps TRBD1 as D (5 bases). This CDR3 contains 12 residues. Trimming took 6 bases from V and 11 from J, leaving 14 bases between them. CDR3 protein: CASSPIRVKQFF. The CDR3 coding sequence is TGTGCCAGCAGCCCAATCAGGGTGAAGCAGTTCTTC.

This clonotype was counted ten times or more. V usage is TRBV12-3 or TRBV12-4 and J usage is TRBJ2-5; the match to TRBD1 covers 8 bases. Unmatched junction bases numbered 11, after V lost 1 base and J lost 7 bases. The CDR3 runs to 16 residues. CDR3 bases: TGTGCCAGCAGTTTAGTTCCCCCTGGACAGGGAAGGACCCAGTACTTC. Translation gives CASSLVPPGQGRTQYF.

In this sample, this clonotype turned up many times. The chain combines TRBV6-5 with TRBJ2-3; D is possibly TRBD1 (6 bases). The length of the CDR3 is 12 residues. V lost 0 bases, J lost 12 bases, and 10 bases lay in between. CDR1 and CDR2 (germline): MNHEY, SVGAGI. CDR3 region: CASSYSQGPQYF. CDR3 in DNA: TGTGCCAGCAGTTACTCCCAGGGGCCCCAGTATTTT.

This clonotype was detected only a few times. The gene calls are TRBV12-3 or TRBV12-4 and TRBJ2-3; D gene ambiguous. The V and J ends lost 6 bases and 7 bases respectively, with 8 bases between them. CDR3 length equals 11 residues. CDR3 sequence reads: CASSPSNTQYF. The CDR3 nucleotides read TGTGCCAGCAGCCCGTCGAATACGCAGTATTTT.

In its sample, this clonotype was seen many times. The chain carries TRBV27 and TRBJ2-1; 11 bases line up with TRBD2. CDR1 is MNHEY and CDR2 is SMNVEV in the germline V gene (reference sequence). The V and J ends lost 5 bases and 8 bases, in that order; junction bases with no gene match: 11. The CDR3 loop spans 16 amino acids. The CDR3 here is CASSPLLAGGVDEQFF. The CDR3 DNA is TGTGCCAGCAGTCCCCTCCTAGCGGGGGGAGTCGATGAGCAGTTCTTC.

This clonotype has a count of ten or more. V gene TRBV5-1 combines with J gene TRBJ2-2; 9 bases align to TRBD2. The CDR3 has 17 residues. Trimming at V came to 3 bases and at J to 0 bases, leaving 6 bases not matched to a gene. CDR1 and CDR2 from the germline V gene are SGHRS and YFSETQ. The CDR3 DNA is TGCGCCAGCAGCTCGCTAGCGGGGTTCGCGAACACCGGGGAGCTGTTTTTT. Its translation: CASSSLAGFANTGELFF.

This clonotype was counted ten times or more. V is TRBV7-2 and J is TRBJ1-1; the match to TRBD1 covers 10 bases. Germline CDR1 SGHTA, CDR2 FQGNSA. The CDR3 is 13 amino acids. The V and J ends lost 2 bases and 10 bases, in that order; junction bases with no gene match: 4. The CDR3: CASSLPGQGTAFF. DNA of the CDR3: TGTGCCAGCAGCTTACCGGGACAGGGGACAGCTTTCTTT.

This clonotype was picked up a small number of times. The rearrangement uses TRBV30 and TRBJ2-7; no clear D gene. V lost 2 bases and J lost 5, with 7 bases in between. The CDR3 spans 11 residues. CDR1 and CDR2 (germline): GTSNPN, SVGIG (reference sequence). The CDR3 region has the DNA TGTGCCTGGAGTTTAGTTAACGAGCAGTACTTC. Translated, it gives CAWSLVNEQYF.

The chain employs TRBV30 and TRBJ2-3, with D hard to call. V was cut by 1 base and J by 2 bases, with 10 bases left in between. The CDR3 totals 14 residues. Germline-derived CDR1 and CDR2 are GTSNPN and SVGIG (reference sequence). The CDR3 bases are TGTGCCTGGAGTGCCCAAGGCTACACAGATACGCAGTATTTT. Translating gives CAWSAQGYTDTQYF.

This clonotype was counted ten times or more. V is TRBV12-3 or TRBV12-4 and J is TRBJ2-3; tentatively, D is TRBD2 (7 bases). Between the trimmed V and J ends, which lost 6 bases and 4 bases, there was a span of 14 bases. The CDR3 extends over 14 amino acids. The CDR3 here is CASSLGGPSDTQYF. In DNA, the CDR3 is TGTGCCAGCAGCCTGGGGGGGCCATCAGATACGCAGTATTTT.